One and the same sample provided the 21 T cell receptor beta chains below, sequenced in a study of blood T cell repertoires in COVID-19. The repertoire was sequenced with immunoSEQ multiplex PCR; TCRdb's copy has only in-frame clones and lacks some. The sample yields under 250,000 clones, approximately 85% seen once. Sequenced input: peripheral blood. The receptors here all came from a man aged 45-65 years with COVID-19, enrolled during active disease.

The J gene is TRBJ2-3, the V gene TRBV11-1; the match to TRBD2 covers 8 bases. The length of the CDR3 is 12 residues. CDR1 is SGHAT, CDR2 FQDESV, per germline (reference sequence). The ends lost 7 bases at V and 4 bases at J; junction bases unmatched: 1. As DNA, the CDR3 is TGTGCCAGCACAGCGGGGGCAGATACGCAGTATTTT. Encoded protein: CASTAGADTQYF.

The CDR3 region is CASSESGSYGYTF. Written as DNA, the CDR3 is TGTGCCAGCAGTGAAAGCGGCAGCTATGGCTACACCTTC. This chain links TRBV25-1 with TRBJ1-2, with D unclear. This CDR3 is 13 amino acids long. From germline, CDR1 is MGHDK and CDR2 SYGVNS. The V and J ends lost 2 bases and 4 bases respectively, with 8 bases between them.

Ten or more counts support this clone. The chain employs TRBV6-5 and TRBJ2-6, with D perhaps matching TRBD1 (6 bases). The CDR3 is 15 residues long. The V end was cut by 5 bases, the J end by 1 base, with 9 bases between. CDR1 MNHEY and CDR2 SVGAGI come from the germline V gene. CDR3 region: CASSNRDSGANVLTF. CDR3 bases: TGTGCCAGCAGTAACAGGGATTCTGGGGCCAACGTCCTGACTTTC.

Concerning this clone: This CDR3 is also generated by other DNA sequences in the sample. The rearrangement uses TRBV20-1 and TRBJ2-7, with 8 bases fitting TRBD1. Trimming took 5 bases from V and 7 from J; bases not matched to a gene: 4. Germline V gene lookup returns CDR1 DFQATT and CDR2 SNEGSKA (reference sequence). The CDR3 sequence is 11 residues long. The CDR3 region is CSAFTGGEQYF. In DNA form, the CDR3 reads TGCAGTGCTTTTACAGGGGGTGAGCAGTACTTC.

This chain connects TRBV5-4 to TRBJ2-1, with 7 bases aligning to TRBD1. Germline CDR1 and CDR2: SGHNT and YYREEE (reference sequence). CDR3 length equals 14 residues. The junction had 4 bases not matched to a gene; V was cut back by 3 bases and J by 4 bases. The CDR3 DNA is TGTGCCAGCAGCTCAAGGGGGCTTTACAATGAGCAGTTCTTC. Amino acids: CASSSRGLYNEQFF. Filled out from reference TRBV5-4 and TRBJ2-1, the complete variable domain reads ETGVTQSPTHLIKTRGQQVTLRCSSQSGHNTVSWYQQALGQGPQFIFQYYREEENGRGNFPPRFSGLQFPNYSSELNVNALELDDSALYLCASSSRGLYNEQFFGPGTRLTVL.

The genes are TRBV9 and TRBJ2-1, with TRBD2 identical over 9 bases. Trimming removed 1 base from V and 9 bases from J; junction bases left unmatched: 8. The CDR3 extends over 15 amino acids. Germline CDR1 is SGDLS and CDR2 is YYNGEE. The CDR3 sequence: CASSVNGGGALEQFF. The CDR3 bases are TGTGCCAGCAGCGTAAACGGCGGGGGGGCCCTTGAGCAGTTCTTC.

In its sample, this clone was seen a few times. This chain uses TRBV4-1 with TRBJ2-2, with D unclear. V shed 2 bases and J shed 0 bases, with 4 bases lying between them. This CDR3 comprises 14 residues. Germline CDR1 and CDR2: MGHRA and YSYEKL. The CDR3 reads CASSQQTNTGELFF. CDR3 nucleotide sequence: TGCGCCAGCAGCCAACAGACGAACACCGGGGAGCTGTTTTTT.

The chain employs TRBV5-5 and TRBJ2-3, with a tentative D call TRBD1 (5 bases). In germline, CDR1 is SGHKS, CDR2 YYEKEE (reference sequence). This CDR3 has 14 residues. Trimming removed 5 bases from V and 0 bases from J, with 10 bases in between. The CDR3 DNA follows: TGTGCCAGCAGTTTCCGACAGAGCACAGATACGCAGTATTTT. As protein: CASSFRQSTDTQYF.

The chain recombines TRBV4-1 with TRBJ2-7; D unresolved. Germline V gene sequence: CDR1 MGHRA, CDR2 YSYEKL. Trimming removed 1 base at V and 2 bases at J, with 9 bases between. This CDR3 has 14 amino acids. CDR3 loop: CASSQGHNTYEQYF. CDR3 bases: TGCGCCAGCAGCCAAGGGCACAACACCTACGAGCAGTACTTC.

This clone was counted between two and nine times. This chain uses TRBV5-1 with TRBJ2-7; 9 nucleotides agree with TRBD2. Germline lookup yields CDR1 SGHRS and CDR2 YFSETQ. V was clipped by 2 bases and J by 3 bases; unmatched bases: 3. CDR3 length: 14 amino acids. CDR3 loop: CASSFSGGLYEQYF. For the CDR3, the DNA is TGCGCCAGCAGCTTTAGCGGGGGCCTCTACGAGCAGTACTTC.

The CDR3 nucleotides read TGTGCCAGCTCTATTAGGACAGGGGGCACTGAAGCTTTCTTT. As protein: CASSIRTGGTEAFF. The J gene is TRBJ1-1, the V gene TRBV2, with TRBD1 matching 10 bases. The CDR3 length is 14 residues. J gave up 4 bases and V 8 bases, and 7 bases lay outside the gene matches. Per germline, CDR1 SNHLY and CDR2 FYNNEI. Based on the CDR3 plus reference TRBV2 and TRBJ1-1, the full variable domain is EPEVTQTPSHQVTQMGQEVILRCVPISNHLYFYWYRQILGQKVEFLVSFYNNEISEKSEIFDDQFSVERPDGSNFTLKIRSTKLEDSAMYFCASSIRTGGTEAFFGQGTRLTVV.

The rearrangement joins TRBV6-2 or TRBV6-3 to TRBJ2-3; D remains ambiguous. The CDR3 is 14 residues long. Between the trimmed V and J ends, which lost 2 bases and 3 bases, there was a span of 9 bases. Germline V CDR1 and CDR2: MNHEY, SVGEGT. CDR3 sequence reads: CASSYESVTDTQYF. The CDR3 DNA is TGTGCCAGCAGTTACGAGTCGGTTACAGATACGCAGTATTTT.

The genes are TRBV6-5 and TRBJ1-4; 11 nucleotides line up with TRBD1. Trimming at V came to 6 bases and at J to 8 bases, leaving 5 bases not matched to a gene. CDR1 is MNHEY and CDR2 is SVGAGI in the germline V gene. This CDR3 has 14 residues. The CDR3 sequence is CASRMDRGREKLFF. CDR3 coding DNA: TGTGCCAGCAGAATGGACAGGGGGCGGGAAAAACTGTTTTTT.

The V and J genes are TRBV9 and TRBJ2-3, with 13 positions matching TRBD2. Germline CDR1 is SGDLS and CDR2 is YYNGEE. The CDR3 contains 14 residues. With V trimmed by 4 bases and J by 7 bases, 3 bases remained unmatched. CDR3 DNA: TGTGCCAGCAGCACGGGACTAGCGGGGAATACGCAGTATTTT. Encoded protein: CASSTGLAGNTQYF.

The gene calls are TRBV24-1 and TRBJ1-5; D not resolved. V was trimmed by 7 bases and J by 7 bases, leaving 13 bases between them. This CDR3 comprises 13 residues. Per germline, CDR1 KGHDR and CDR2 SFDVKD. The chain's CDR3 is CATRAGVGQPQHF. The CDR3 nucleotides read TGTGCCACCAGGGCCGGGGTGGGCCAGCCCCAGCATTTT.

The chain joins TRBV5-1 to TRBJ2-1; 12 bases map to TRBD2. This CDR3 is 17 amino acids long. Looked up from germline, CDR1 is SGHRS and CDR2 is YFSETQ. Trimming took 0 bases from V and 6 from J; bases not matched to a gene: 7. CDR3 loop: CASSLVSSGGATNEQFF. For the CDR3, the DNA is TGCGCCAGCAGCTTGGTGTCTAGCGGGGGGGCTACCAATGAGCAGTTCTTC.

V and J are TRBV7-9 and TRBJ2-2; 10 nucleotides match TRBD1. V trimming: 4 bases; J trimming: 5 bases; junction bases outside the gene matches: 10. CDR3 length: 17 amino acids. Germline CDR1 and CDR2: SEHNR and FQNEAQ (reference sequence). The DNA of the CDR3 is TGTGCCAGCAGCTCGATATTCGGACAGGGGGGGACCGGGGAGCTGTTTTTT. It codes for CASSSIFGQGGTGELFF.

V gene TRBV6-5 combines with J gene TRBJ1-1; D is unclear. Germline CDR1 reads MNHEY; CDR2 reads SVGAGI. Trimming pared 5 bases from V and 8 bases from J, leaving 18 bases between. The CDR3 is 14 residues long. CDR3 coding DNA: TGTGCCAGCAGTAGCGCCGGAATATCGGGGGAAGCTTTCTTT. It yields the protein CASSSAGISGEAFF.

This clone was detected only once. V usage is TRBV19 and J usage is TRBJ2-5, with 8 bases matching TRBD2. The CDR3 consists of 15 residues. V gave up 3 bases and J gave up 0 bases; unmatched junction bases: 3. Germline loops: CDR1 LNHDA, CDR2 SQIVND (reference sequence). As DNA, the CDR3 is TGTGCCAGTAGTATCGGCGGGGGGCACCAAGAGACCCAGTACTTC. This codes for CASSIGGGHQETQYF.

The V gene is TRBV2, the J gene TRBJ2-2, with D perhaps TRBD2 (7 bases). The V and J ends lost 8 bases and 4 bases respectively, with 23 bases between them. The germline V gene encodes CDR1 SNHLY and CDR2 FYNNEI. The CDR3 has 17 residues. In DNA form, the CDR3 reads TGTGCCAGCTACCCCGGGTGGGGGGGCCGAGGCACCGGGGAGCTGTTTTTT. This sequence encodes CASYPGWGGRGTGELFF.

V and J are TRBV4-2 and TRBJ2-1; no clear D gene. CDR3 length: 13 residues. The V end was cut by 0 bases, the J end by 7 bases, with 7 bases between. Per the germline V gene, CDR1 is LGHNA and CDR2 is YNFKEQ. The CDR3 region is CASSQDMRNEQFF. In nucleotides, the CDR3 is TGTGCCAGCAGCCAAGACATGAGGAATGAGCAGTTCTTC.